The TCR beta chain under discussion was sequenced for a study of blood T cell repertoires in COVID-19. Study information: Acute and convalescent COVID-19 specimens originated in the United States, Italy and Spain. The analysed material was cDNA or gDNA that came from T cells, B-cell-depleted T cells, or PBMCs.

CDR1 and CDR2 (germline): SGHAT, FQNNGV. V was clipped by 2 bases and J by 10 bases, with 17 bases between them. The CDR3 loop spans 14 amino acids. Source study methods: Counts of nucleated cells, estimated from reference gene primer amplification, were obtained. The assay was immunoSEQ multiplex PCR, and TCRdb's table has in-frame clones only and misses some. Clonal size and the V and J genes are those of that table, whereas D and trimming came from the DNA. The sample contains roughly 180,000 clones, about 78% of which appear only once. This clone has just a few counts. The TCR sequence derives from a woman aged 45 to 65 with active or convalescent COVID-19. The sample comprised peripheral blood. The J gene is TRBJ1-1, the V gene TRBV11-2, with a weak D call TRBD1 (6 bases). CDR3 sequence reads: CASSLNDRPPVAFF. CDR3 coding DNA: TGTGCCAGCAGCTTAAATGACAGGCCGCCCGTAGCTTTCTTT.